These 27 T cell receptor beta chains were sequenced from one sample in a study of molecular identifiers for immune sequencing clone quantification. Each CDR3 protein gets one entry after TCRdb re-called the PCR reads with MiXCR. The sample lists about 500,000 distinct CDR3 sequences, 20% to 25% occurring once. Sequencing input: naive CD8+ T cells from blood, with Jurkat cell RNA spiked in. This sample's subset: FACS-sorted CD8+CD4-CCR7+CD45RA+ naive T cells. Source of these receptors: a human donor in good health. Some libraries in this study had Jurkat cell RNA spiked in.

In its sample, this clonotype was seen many times. This rearrangement joins TRBV20-1 to TRBJ2-2; 7 bases match TRBD1. Germline CDR1 DFQATT, CDR2 SNEGSKA (reference sequence). The CDR3 spans 13 residues. The ends lost 7 bases at V and 2 bases at J; junction bases unmatched: 4. As DNA, the CDR3 is TGCAGTGTCAACAGGGGAAACACCGGGGAGCTGTTTTTT. This encodes CSVNRGNTGELFF.

There are a few counts of this clonotype. This chain uses TRBV7-9 with TRBJ2-7; 11 bases line up with TRBD2. The CDR3 length is 17 residues. The trim removed 5 bases at V and 4 bases at J, leaving 13 bases unmatched. Germline V lookup: CDR1 SEHNR, CDR2 FQNEAQ (reference sequence). The CDR3 DNA is TGTGCCAGCAGCCGGGGGGCTGGTGGGACTAGCGGATACGAGCAGTACTTC. It codes for CASSRGAGGTSGYEQYF. The variable domain in full, with the rest retrieved from reference TRBV7-9 and TRBJ2-7, is DTGVSQNPRHKITKRGQNVTFRCDPISEHNRLYWYRQTLGQGPEFLTYFQNEAQLEKSRLLSDRFSAERPKGSFSTLEIQRTEQGDSAMYLCASSRGAGGTSGYEQYFGPGTRLTVT.

This clonotype was seen a single time. The chain carries TRBV20-1 and TRBJ1-4; tentative D call: TRBD1 (5 bases). The V end was cut by 5 bases, the J end by 3 bases, with 19 bases between. CDR3 length: 16 residues. Germline V gene sequence: CDR1 DFQATT, CDR2 SNEGSKA (reference sequence). CDR3 in amino acids: CSAASRGLKANEKLFF. Here the CDR3 DNA reads TGCAGTGCTGCCTCCCGGGGCCTAAAGGCTAATGAAAAACTGTTTTTT.

This chain uses TRBV9 with TRBJ2-6; D remains ambiguous. The CDR3 runs to 14 residues. The V end was cut by 3 bases, the J end by 2 bases, with 6 bases between. Germline loops: CDR1 SGDLS, CDR2 YYNGEE. The CDR3 loop is CASSEYAGANVLTF. The DNA of the CDR3 is TGTGCCAGCAGCGAGTACGCTGGGGCCAACGTCCTGACTTTC. The complete variable domain, with remaining parts taken from reference TRBV9 and TRBJ2-6, reads DSGVTQTPKHLITATGQRVTLRCSPRSGDLSVYWYQQSLDQGLQFLIQYYNGEERAKGNILERFSAQQFPDLHSELNLSSLELGDSALYFCASSEYAGANVLTFGAGSRLTVL.

This clonotype has a count of ten or more. V is TRBV7-9 and J is TRBJ2-3; D uncertain. The V end lost 6 bases, the J end lost 3 bases, and 7 bases lay between the germline ends. The V gene's germline CDR1 is SEHNR and CDR2 FQNEAQ (reference sequence). CDR3 size: 12 residues. The CDR3 region is CASRGLTDTQYF. The CDR3 DNA reads as TGTGCCAGCAGGGGGTTAACAGATACGCAGTATTTT. Full variable domain (missing parts from reference TRBV7-9 and TRBJ2-3): DTGVSQNPRHKITKRGQNVTFRCDPISEHNRLYWYRQTLGQGPEFLTYFQNEAQLEKSRLLSDRFSAERPKGSFSTLEIQRTEQGDSAMYLCASRGLTDTQYFGPGTRLTVL.

This chain connects TRBV7-9 to TRBJ1-2; D possibly corresponds to TRBD1 (5 bases). This CDR3 comprises 15 residues. V lost 4 bases, J lost 1 base, and 13 bases lay in between. Germline CDR1 SEHNR, CDR2 FQNEAQ (reference sequence). CDR3 nucleotides: TGTGCCAGCAGCTCCGACCGACAGTTTAACTATGGCTACACCTTC. Amino acids: CASSSDRQFNYGYTF. Using reference TRBV7-9 and TRBJ1-2 for the parts outside the CDR3, the full variable domain is DTGVSQNPRHKITKRGQNVTFRCDPISEHNRLYWYRQTLGQGPEFLTYFQNEAQLEKSRLLSDRFSAERPKGSFSTLEIQRTEQGDSAMYLCASSSDRQFNYGYTFGSGTRLTVV.

Concerning this clonotype: Since a much larger clone is just one base distant, this may be a read error. The gene calls are TRBV14 and TRBJ2-5; tentative D call: TRBD2 (5 bases). Germline V gene lookup returns CDR1 SGHDN and CDR2 FVKESK. The length of the CDR3 is 16 residues. Here the CDR3 DNA reads TGTGCCAGCAGCCAAGATAGATGGGGAGTTCGAGAGACCCAGTGCTTC. It is translated as CASSQDRWGVRETQCF.

Regarding this clonotype: This may come from a read error, since a much larger clone is one base off. The chain links TRBV2 to TRBJ2-7; no reliable D call. The ends were cut back, 5 bases at V and 7 bases at J, with 15 bases in the middle. The V gene's germline CDR1 is SNHLY and CDR2 FYNNEI. There are 13 residues in the CDR3. CDR3 loop: CASSPAGTWEQYF. CDR3 nucleotide sequence: TGTGCCAGCAGTCCAGCAGGAACCTGGGAGCAGTACTTC.

This clonotype was seen more than once but under ten times. The rearrangement joins TRBV5-4 to TRBJ1-2, with 9 bases fitting TRBD1. V lost 4 bases and J lost 5; bases outside the gene matches: 9. The germline CDR1 and CDR2 sequences are SGHNT and YYREEE (reference sequence). This CDR3 comprises 15 residues. In DNA form, the CDR3 reads TGTGCCAGCAGCGTGGGGACAGGGCTAAATTATGGCTACACCTTC. It is translated as CASSVGTGLNYGYTF.

To note about this clonotype: The CDR3 end shows no conserved phenylalanine or tryptophan, and so a read error is likely. Here the CDR3 DNA reads TGTGCCAGCAGCCCTCTTAGGCAGGGCGCCTACGAGCAGTACCTC. Translation gives CASSPLRQGAYEQYL. The chain employs TRBV28 and TRBJ2-7, with a possible D match to TRBD1 (5 bases). V was shortened by 6 bases and J by 2 bases, with 17 bases between the two germline ends. CDR1 is MDHEN and CDR2 is SYDVKM in the germline V gene. This CDR3 has 15 amino acids.

This clonotype was counted between two and nine times. The chain joins TRBV12-3 or TRBV12-4 to TRBJ1-2; tentative D call: TRBD1 (5 bases). The CDR3 spans 15 residues. Between the trimmed V and J ends, which lost 4 bases and 12 bases, there was a span of 24 bases. Written as DNA, the CDR3 is TGTGCCAGCAGTTCCAATGTCGTTACTGGATGGGGCCACACCTTC. Translating gives CASSSNVVTGWGHTF.

Remarks on this clonotype: This may stem from a read error, because a much larger clone lies one nucleotide away. CDR3 sequence (DNA): TGTACCAGCAGCGGGACAGGTGGGAAACTGTTTTTT. Translated, it gives CTSSGTGGKLFF. The J gene is TRBJ1-4, the V gene TRBV5-3; TRBD1 agrees at 8 bases. TRBV5-3 is annotated as an ORF whose role is uncertain. The CDR3 has 12 residues.

This clonotype was recorded at least ten times. The rearrangement joins TRBV7-2 to TRBJ1-5; D is possibly TRBD1 (6 bases). The CDR3 runs to 14 residues. Germline V gene lookup returns CDR1 SGHTA and CDR2 FQGNSA. V lost 4 bases, J lost 4 bases, and 11 bases lay in between. The DNA of the CDR3 is TGTGCCAGCAGCTCCGAAGGGGGGAATCAGCCCCAGCATTTT. It is translated as CASSSEGGNQPQHF.

A remark on this clonotype: One end of the junction varies from germline; a read error may be responsible. The chain joins TRBV20-1 to TRBJ2-7; either TRBD1 or TRBD2 may supply D (5 bases each). Germline CDR1 and CDR2: DFQATT and SNEGSKA (reference sequence). The CDR3 has 14 amino acids. The CDR3: CSTRTGVGAYEQYF. Here the CDR3 DNA reads TGCAGTACTAGAACGGGTGTAGGGGCCTACGAGCAGTACTTC.

V usage is TRBV7-9 and J usage is TRBJ1-1, with D maybe TRBD1 (5 bases). The CDR3 runs 15 residues. Germline lookup yields CDR1 SEHNR and CDR2 FQNEAQ (reference sequence). V lost 0 bases, J lost 5 bases, and 13 bases lay in between. The CDR3 coding sequence is TGTGCCAGCAGCTTAGCAAGTCAGGGTGGGACTGAAGCTTTCTTT. Protein: CASSLASQGGTEAFF. The entire variable domain, with the rest obtained from reference TRBV7-9 and TRBJ1-1, is as follows: DTGVSQNPRHKITKRGQNVTFRCDPISEHNRLYWYRQTLGQGPEFLTYFQNEAQLEKSRLLSDRFSAERPKGSFSTLEIQRTEQGDSAMYLCASSLASQGGTEAFFGQGTRLTVV.

This clonotype was recorded at least ten times. V usage is TRBV7-9 and J usage is TRBJ1-1; D perhaps matches TRBD1 (6 bases). Between the trimmed V and J ends, which lost 10 bases and 5 bases, there was a span of 17 bases. Germline CDR1 is SEHNR and CDR2 is FQNEAQ (reference sequence). This CDR3 contains 13 residues. CDR3 sequence: CATAGGLLTEAFF. Here the CDR3 DNA reads TGTGCCACTGCGGGGGGGCTATTAACTGAAGCTTTCTTT.

This clonotype has only a few counts. This chain's CDR3 is CASSLDMFDEKLFF. The CDR3, as DNA: TGTGCCAGCAGCTTGGACATGTTCGATGAAAAACTGTTTTTT. This chain links TRBV5-5 with TRBJ1-4; D not certain. This CDR3 has 14 amino acids. Trimming removed 0 bases at V and 6 bases at J, with 9 bases between. Germline V CDR1 and CDR2: SGHKS, YYEKEE (reference sequence).

This clonotype has at least ten counts. The chain employs TRBV7-9 and TRBJ1-2; D may be TRBD1 (6 bases). From germline, CDR1 is SEHNR and CDR2 FQNEAQ (reference sequence). The CDR3 is 14 residues long. The V gene lost 5 bases and the J gene lost 2 bases, with 12 bases spanning the gap. CDR3 in DNA: TGTGCCAGCAGCCCACGGACAGCAAACTATGGCTACACCTTC. Residues: CASSPRTANYGYTF.

This clonotype has just a few counts. The J gene is TRBJ2-7, the V gene TRBV30; D ambiguous. Trimming left V 1 base short and J 6 bases short, with 7 bases between. Germline assignment: CDR1 GTSNPN and CDR2 SVGIG (reference sequence). The CDR3 covers 11 residues. The CDR3 DNA sequence: TGTGCCTGGAGTGCCCCTGCCGAGCAGTACTTC. Translating it yields CAWSAPAEQYF.

Many counts were recorded for this clonotype. The chain employs TRBV7-9 and TRBJ1-1; D gene uncertain. This CDR3 comprises 13 residues. CDR1 and CDR2 from the germline V gene are SEHNR and FQNEAQ (reference sequence). V was cut by 5 bases and J by 6 bases, with 13 bases left in between. The CDR3 sequence is CASSPPGYPEAFF. DNA for the CDR3: TGTGCCAGCAGCCCACCAGGATACCCTGAAGCTTTCTTT. The variable domain in full, completed from reference TRBV7-9 and TRBJ1-1, reads DTGVSQNPRHKITKRGQNVTFRCDPISEHNRLYWYRQTLGQGPEFLTYFQNEAQLEKSRLLSDRFSAERPKGSFSTLEIQRTEQGDSAMYLCASSPPGYPEAFFGQGTRLTVV.

In this sample, this clonotype turned up a few times. This is likely a read error, given that the CDR3 carries no conserved phenylalanine or tryptophan at its end. The gene calls are TRBV7-2 and TRBJ2-3; 7 bases align to TRBD2. Losses at the gene ends were 6 bases for V and 5 bases for J; bases not matched to a gene: 2. The CDR3 extends over 12 amino acids. Germline-derived CDR1 and CDR2 are SGHTA and FQGNSA. CDR3 protein: CASSTSVDTQYS. CDR3 DNA: TGTGCCAGCAGTACTAGCGTAGATACGCAGTATTCT.

The sample holds a few counts of this clonotype. The chain uses TRBV7-9 and TRBJ2-3; D is uncertain. The CDR3 spans 13 residues. Germline lookup yields CDR1 SEHNR and CDR2 FQNEAQ (reference sequence). Trimming stripped 4 bases from V and 5 bases from J, with 10 bases between. CDR3 sequence reads: CASSSPLRDTQYF. In nucleotides, the CDR3 is TGTGCCAGCAGCTCCCCCCTGCGAGATACGCAGTATTTT.

Concerning this clonotype: This clone may be a read error of a much larger clone one base away. The rearrangement joins TRBV28 to TRBJ1-1; D remains unclear. The CDR3 has 14 amino acids. Per the germline V gene, CDR1 is MDHEN and CDR2 is SYDVKM. The CDR3 DNA follows: TGTGCCAGCAGTTTACGGGTCATGAACACTGGAGCTTTCTTT. It yields the protein CASSLRVMNTGAFF.

This clonotype was observed a handful of times. The V gene is TRBV5-8, the J gene TRBJ2-7; the D gene is possibly TRBD2 (5 bases). Trimming took off 4 bases at V and 3 bases at J, with 20 bases between the two ends. The CDR3 is made up of 16 amino acids. CDR1 and CDR2 from the germline V gene are SGHTS and YDEGEE. The CDR3 region has the DNA TGTGCCAGCAGCCTGGAGAGGGCTAGTGCGAGCTACGAGCAGTACTTC. Protein sequence: CASSLERASASYEQYF.

Of note for this clonotype: At one of its ends the junction is not consistent with the germline gene, which may arise from a read error. The gene calls are TRBV4-1 and TRBJ1-1, with 7 bases fitting TRBD1. Germline V gene data show CDR1 as MGHRA and CDR2 as YSYEKL. The CDR3 sequence is 15 residues long. CDR3 nucleotides: TGCGCCTGCAGCCAAGTGGACAGGCGGGCCACTGAAGCTTTCTTT. Its translation: CACSQVDRRATEAFF.

Concerning this clonotype: A read error is possible here, since a much larger clone lies one base away. This chain links TRBV29-1 with TRBJ2-2, with 8 bases lining up with TRBD1. The germline V gene encodes CDR1 SQVTM and CDR2 ANQGSEA. There are 13 residues in the CDR3. Here the CDR3 DNA reads TGCAGCGTCCGGACAGGGCCATCCGGGGAGCTGCTTTTT. This sequence encodes CSVRTGPSGELLF.

This clonotype was found many times. The chain recombines TRBV6-2 or TRBV6-3 with TRBJ1-1, with no clear D. CDR1 is MNHEY and CDR2 is SVGEGT in the germline V gene. This CDR3 has 11 amino acids. V shed 2 bases and J shed 11 bases, with 9 bases lying between them. Written as DNA, the CDR3 is TGTGCCAGCAGTTACGGCCCGACTGCTTTCTTT. Amino acids: CASSYGPTAFF.